The present entry profiles one T cell receptor (beta chain) with its context. This clonotype turned up a few times. It has no known antigen specificity. Nothing much larger sits one base from this clone, and base qualities are not available. The data stem from a study of vaccination and CD4 T cells after COVID-19 (dated 2022 in TCRdb). In terms of the full investigation: Convalescent patients had a positive SARS-CoV-2 result on nasal swab PCR, and of these patients, several had mild disease and one had severe disease. The convalescent cohort included six males and four females, with two Hispanic individuals, seven Caucasians, two Asians and one multiracial person. Two doses of either the Pfizer-BioNTech BNT162b2 vaccine (n=8) or the Moderna mRNA-1273 vaccine (n=2) were administered to participants. Post-COVID blood samples from convalescent patients were collected a median of around 110 days after diagnosis, with a range of roughly 35 to 170 days. Post-vaccine blood samples were taken a median of 72 days after the second vaccine dose, with a range of roughly 13 to 250 days. The cultures were stimulated with overlapping spike peptide pools from SARS-CoV-2 and from the common cold coronaviruses HCoV-NL63, HCoV-OC43 and HCoV-229E. Control cultures received a CEFX viral epitope pool as the positive control, an HIV-1 Nef peptide pool as the negative control, or no peptide. In 10 COVID-19 convalescent patients and 4 infection-naive healthy vaccine recipients, the spike-specific CD4+ TCR repertoire before mRNA vaccination was compared with the repertoire after mRNA vaccination.

The treatment or condition label, as the study defines it: roughly 10-day PBMC culture with coronavirus spike peptide pools or control peptides (ViraFEST assay). The ViraFEST assay, used in the study, expanded antigen-specific T cells with peptide pools and then identified the expanded clonotypes through TCR sequencing. The convalescent patients' positive SARS-CoV-2 PCR tests were from March to December 2020, which was before the Alpha, Beta and Delta variants emerged in the United States. Roughly 2.1 million PBMCs per well were cultured in IMDM with approximately 5.2% human AB serum and 7.5 to 10 IU/ml IL-2, plus 10 ug/ml peptide pools. On days 3 and 7, half of the culture medium was replaced with fresh IL-2-containing medium. Once the cells had been in culture for around 10 days, the EasySep CD4+ T cell isolation kit was used to isolate CD4+ T cells by negative selection. Ficoll-Paque Plus gradient centrifugation was used to isolate PBMCs from whole blood, and the isolated PBMCs were then either used fresh or cryopreserved at -140C. Culture conditions were generally each tested in triplicate wells.

Reading the germline V gene gives CDR1 KGHDR and CDR2 SFDVKD. The CDR3 runs 14 residues from the cysteine to the phenylalanine. Only CDR3 DNA remains: 42 bases, in frame from the first base. Deletion took 7 bases off V and 0 bases off J, with a span of 10 bases between the germline ends. The paper as a whole reports these results and caveats: Of the vaccine-specific clones in convalescent patients, 304 of 307, or nearly all, reacted only to SARS-CoV-2 spike and did not cross-react with common cold coronaviruses. Among the post-vaccine SARS-CoV-2-reactive clones in convalescent patients, a median about 86% showed up only after vaccination, which suggests vaccine-specific priming. The number of convalescent patients in the study was relatively small, and the study did not examine early timepoints following natural infection. An increase in the median number of SARS-CoV-2-reactive clonotypes from around 20 after infection to some 38 after vaccination was observed, but the change was not found to be significant.

The protocol used for the library was PCR. TCR sequencing of DNA from cultured CD4+ T cells used the Oncomine TCR Beta short-read assay at the Johns Hopkins FTIC core. Genomic DNA was extracted from the cultured CD4+ T cells with the QIAamp micro DNA kit. The Oncomine TCR Beta libraries from cultured CD4+ T cells were pooled using unique dual indexes and then sequenced on an Illumina iSeq 100. In the authors' own workflow: Non-productive sequences were removed, and CDR3s not starting with C, not ending with F or W, or shorter than 7 amino acids were discarded. Antigen-specific clonotypes were identified using the MANAFEST web application through comparison of peptide-stimulated wells with reference and other culture wells. For a clone to be called positive, the clone needed an FDR below 0.05, an odds ratio above 5, and a productive frequency above 0.1% in at least two of three replicate wells. Cross-reactive clonotypes were defined as significantly expanded in both SARS-CoV-2 spike wells and at least one common cold coronavirus spike condition. Levenshtein distances (stringdist) and unrooted phylogenetic trees (ape) in R version 3.6.1 were used to assess CDR3 homology. The public reads were reprocessed in TCRdb via fastp at Q25 and MiXCR, keeping in-frame beta chains. Each CDR3 protein gets just one entry, which takes the most common genes and DNA from the rows behind it. TCRdb, not the authors, supplied the V and J calls. The sample includes 28,000 or so distinct CDR3 sequences, with roughly two fifths observed a single time. Under 13% of the sample is in the top ten clones.

The chain is encoded by TRBV24-1 joined to TRBJ2-3; the D element might be TRBD1 or TRBD2, as each aligns at 5 bases. This clonotype originated in a human donor who had recovered from COVID-19. Sequencing was performed on CD4+ T cells from blood, cultured in vitro. CDR3 protein: CATRGDLSTDTQYF. The base sequence is TGTGCCACCAGAGGGGACCTTAGCACAGATACGCAGTATTTT.